The next 13 T cell receptor beta chains were all read from a single sample in a study of T cell repertoires in cytomegalovirus infection. MiXCR, applied by TCRdb to the reads, yields one record per CDR3 protein. The table lists around 310,000 distinct CDR3 sequences, under 35% of them singletons. No antigens are known for them. Sequences were derived from cultured PBMCs, sampled from culture after CMV antigen stimulation. The receptors come from a human donor in good health (CMV status not recorded). Some clones in this sample may be carry-over from other donors' samples.

This clonotype was picked up a small number of times. The gene calls are TRBV5-1 and TRBJ2-2; D is perhaps TRBD2 (6 bases). CDR3 length: 15 amino acids. From germline, CDR1 is SGHRS and CDR2 YFSETQ. V was cut by 0 bases and J by 1 base, with 7 bases left in between. CDR3 coding DNA: TGCGCCAGCAGCTTGGACGGGGGGAACACCGGGGAGCTGTTTTTT. This codes for CASSLDGGNTGELFF.

A few counts support this clonotype. V is TRBV6-2 or TRBV6-3 and J is TRBJ2-5; 11 bases match TRBD2. Germline CDR1 and CDR2: MNHEY and SVGEGT. This CDR3 is built from 15 residues. Losses at the gene ends were 4 bases for V and 6 bases for J; bases not matched to a gene: 7. CDR3 residues: CASSWHSGGAQTQYF. The DNA of the CDR3 is TGTGCCAGCAGTTGGCATAGCGGGGGGGCCCAGACCCAGTACTTC.

The V and J genes are TRBV2 and TRBJ1-2; D gene unclear. Trimming pared 4 bases from V and 4 bases from J, leaving 10 bases between. Germline CDR1 is SNHLY and CDR2 is FYNNEI. This CDR3 region has 13 residues. In DNA, the CDR3 is TGTGCCAGCAGTGGGAGGAGCTCCTATGGCTACACCTTC. It encodes CASSGRSSYGYTF.

The chain is built from TRBV18 and TRBJ2-5; 7 bases match TRBD2. Germline CDR1 and CDR2: KGHSH and LQKENI. This CDR3 comprises 14 residues. V dropped 3 bases and J dropped 1; count of bases not matched to a gene: 2. CDR3 sequence: CASSPWTSQETQYF. The CDR3 DNA is TGTGCCAGCTCACCCTGGACTAGCCAAGAGACCCAGTACTTC.

The chain employs TRBV7-9 and TRBJ2-2, with no clear D. Germline V gene sequence: CDR1 SEHNR, CDR2 FQNEAQ (reference sequence). The CDR3 covers 17 residues. The V and J ends lost 5 bases and 0 bases respectively, with 16 bases between them. CDR3 DNA sequence: TGTGCCAGCAGCGCGGTGTCGACCCTCGCGAACACCGGGGAGCTGTTTTTT. Its protein product is CASSAVSTLANTGELFF.

This clonotype was found a few times. The chain couples TRBV7-9 to TRBJ2-3; no reliable D call. The CDR3 loop spans 12 amino acids. Germline values: CDR1 SEHNR, CDR2 FQNEAQ (reference sequence). V gave up 3 bases and J gave up 4 bases, with 5 bases separating them. In DNA form, the CDR3 reads TGTGCCAGCAGCTTGGAACCAGATACGCAGTATTTT. Protein: CASSLEPDTQYF.

This clonotype was observed a few times. This sequence joins TRBV2 and TRBJ2-1; D possibly matches TRBD1 or TRBD2 (5 bases each). This CDR3 spans 14 amino acids. Germline CDR1 is SNHLY and CDR2 is FYNNEI. V shed 6 bases and J shed 3 bases, with 12 bases lying between them. The CDR3 spells CASRRGARYNEQFF. In DNA form, the CDR3 reads TGTGCCAGCAGGAGAGGGGCTCGCTACAATGAGCAGTTCTTC. Full variable domain (rest looked up from reference TRBV2 and TRBJ2-1): EPEVTQTPSHQVTQMGQEVILRCVPISNHLYFYWYRQILGQKVEFLVSFYNNEISEKSEIFDDQFSVERPDGSNFTLKIRSTKLEDSAMYFCASRRGARYNEQFFGPGTRLTVL.

This clonotype was found many times. DNA for the CDR3: TGTGCCAGCAGTTTAGCATTAGCTAACTATGGCTACACCTTC. It is translated as CASSLALANYGYTF. This chain uses TRBV28 with TRBJ1-2; D not resolved. V lost 2 bases and J lost 0, with 7 bases in between. Germline V gene data show CDR1 as MDHEN and CDR2 as SYDVKM. The length of the CDR3 is 14 residues.

In its sample, this clonotype was seen many times. This rearrangement joins TRBV7-2 to TRBJ2-7; 12 bases line up with TRBD1. Per the germline V gene, CDR1 is SGHTA and CDR2 is FQGNSA. The CDR3 loop spans 15 amino acids. J lost 4 bases, V lost 2 bases, and 3 bases had no gene match. Here the CDR3 reads CASSLRDRGPYEQYF. In DNA, the CDR3 is TGTGCCAGCAGCTTAAGGGACAGGGGGCCTTACGAGCAGTACTTC.

This rearrangement joins TRBV19 to TRBJ1-1, with D unresolved. Germline V CDR1 and CDR2: LNHDA, SQIVND (reference sequence). The V and J ends lost 5 bases and 8 bases respectively, with 18 bases between them. CDR3 length equals 14 residues. The CDR3 DNA sequence: TGTGCCAGTAGTTCCTGGACGAGAGGCGCAGAAGCTTTCTTT. Its translation is CASSSWTRGAEAFF.

This clonotype was seen more than once but under ten times. The chain carries TRBV20-1 and TRBJ1-4; possibly TRBD1 for D (5 bases). Germline values: CDR1 DFQATT, CDR2 SNEGSKA (reference sequence). Trimming removed 0 bases from V and 7 bases from J, with 12 bases in between. The CDR3 covers 14 residues. DNA for the CDR3: TGCAGTGCTAGAGATGGCGGGGGGAGTGAAAAACTGTTTTTT. This translates into CSARDGGGSEKLFF.

J is TRBJ2-5 and V is TRBV10-3; 9 nucleotides match TRBD2. V shed 6 bases and J 1 base; nucleotides not matched to a gene: 9. CDR1 is ENHRY, CDR2 SYGVKD, per germline. This CDR3 spans 16 amino acids. CDR3 DNA: TGTGCCATCAGAGAGGTTAGCGGGGGCCTCCAAGAGACCCAGTACTTC. Translated: CAIREVSGGLQETQYF.

Remarks on this clonotype: A much larger clone is a single base away; this may be a read error. The chain has TRBV7-8 and TRBJ1-4; D perhaps matches TRBD1 (5 bases). Looked up from germline, CDR1 is SGHVS and CDR2 is FQNEAQ. Trimming took 6 bases from V and 0 from J, leaving 20 bases between them. The CDR3 covers 18 residues. The CDR3 nucleotides are TGTGCCAGCAGTTCTCGACCGGGACCCACCACAACTAATGAAAAACTGTTTTTT. It yields the protein CASSSRPGPTTTNEKLFF.